This T cell receptor beta chain originates from a study of blood T cell repertoires in COVID-19. As processed by the authors: By means of reference gene primer amplification, nucleated cell counts were estimated. The assay was immunoSEQ multiplex PCR, and TCRdb's table has in-frame clones only and misses some. The DNA gave D and trimming, while V, J and clone size come from that table. Of approximately 82,000 clones in the sample, approximately 90% were seen once. Germline V lookup: CDR1 KGHDR, CDR2 SFDVKD. Trimming removed 6 bases from V and 4 bases from J, with 33 bases in between. The length of the CDR3 is 21 residues.

This chain uses TRBV24-1 with TRBJ2-1; tentative D call: TRBD2 (6 bases). Specimen: PBMCs or T cells enriched from blood (not recorded which). This sequence was found in a woman aged 45-60 years with acute COVID-19. In DNA form, the CDR3 reads TGTGCCACCAGTTCCCCAATGCGGGGTACTTCGTCTTTAGGAGGATACAATGAGCAGTTCTTC. This translates into CATSSPMRGTSSLGGYNEQFF.